Below are 18 T cell receptor beta chains sequenced from a single sample in a study of beta chain features in type 1 diabetes. What these receptors recognize is not known. Study-wide findings and caveats: There was a moderate but significant shortening of TCRB CDR3s in all four CD4+ subsets of Type 1 diabetes patients.

Reverse transcription of all isolated RNA meant that expressed TCRB transcripts were sequenced. Assay used: immunoSEQ multiplex PCR; TCRdb lists only in-frame clones, some missing. This sample has 160,000 or so clones, with roughly 60% found just once. The specimen was naive CD4+ T cells from blood. These receptors originate from a man aged 30 to 45 with type 1 diabetes.

This chain joins TRBV27 and TRBJ2-1, with D possibly TRBD1 on 5 matching bases. CDR1 is MNHEY, CDR2 SMNVEV, per germline (reference sequence). V lost 5 bases, J lost 7 bases, and 9 bases lay in between. The CDR3 has 12 amino acids. The CDR3 here is CASSRQGNEQFF. The CDR3 DNA reads as TGTGCCAGCAGTCGGCAGGGTAATGAGCAGTTCTTC.

This clone was observed a handful of times. The gene calls are TRBV6-5 and TRBJ2-7, with D tentatively TRBD1 (5 bases). V dropped 2 bases and J dropped 4 bases, with 9 bases sitting between them. CDR3 length: 13 residues. CDR1 is MNHEY, CDR2 SVGAGI, per germline. CDR3 bases: TGTGCCAGCAGTTACAGAACAGGATACGAGCAGTACTTC. Protein product: CASSYRTGYEQYF.

The chain is built from TRBV15 and TRBJ2-3, with TRBD2 as a possible D gene (5 bases). Trimming cost V 0 bases and J 9 bases, with 10 bases left between them. Germline V gene sequence: CDR1 LNHNV, CDR2 YYDKDF (reference sequence). This CDR3 contains 13 residues. CDR3 coding DNA: TGTGCCACCAGCAGAGATCCGAGCGGCACGCAGTATTTT. This encodes CATSRDPSGTQYF.

The rearrangement joins TRBV6-6 to TRBJ2-3; 9 positions agree with TRBD1. Germline V gene lookup returns CDR1 MNHNY and CDR2 SVGAGI (reference sequence). The length of the CDR3 is 16 residues. J gave up 0 bases and V 7 bases, and 8 bases lay outside the gene matches. CDR3 DNA sequence: TGTGCCAGCATACGGGACAGGGATTCTAGCACAGATACGCAGTATTTT. Protein: CASIRDRDSSTDTQYF.

This chain links TRBV29-1 with TRBJ1-2, with D hard to call. CDR1 and CDR2 (germline): SQVTM, ANQGSEA. The CDR3 runs 11 residues. V was pared by 4 bases and J by 0 bases, with 3 bases between. Written as DNA, the CDR3 is TGCAGCGTTGGACCTAACTATGGCTACACCTTC. This sequence encodes CSVGPNYGYTF.

This clone came up a few times. The chain employs TRBV4-1 and TRBJ1-1; D is unclear. Germline V gene lookup returns CDR1 MGHRA and CDR2 YSYEKL. Trimming shortened V by 1 base and J by 1 base, and 7 bases separated the two germline ends. The CDR3 is 14 residues long. The CDR3 DNA sequence: TGCGCCAGCAGCCAAGGGCTGAGGAACACTGAAGCTTTCTTT. Translated, it gives CASSQGLRNTEAFF.

This clone was observed a few times. The chain links TRBV27 to TRBJ2-7, with D unresolved. Trimming took 3 bases from V and 0 from J, leaving 9 bases between them. CDR3 size: 14 residues. Germline-derived CDR1 and CDR2 are MNHEY and SMNVEV (reference sequence). The CDR3 protein is CASSFLPGSYEQYF. CDR3 nucleotides: TGTGCCAGCAGTTTTTTGCCAGGCTCCTACGAGCAGTACTTC.

The V gene is TRBV7-2, the J gene TRBJ2-3, with a tentative D call TRBD2 (5 bases). Germline V gene data show CDR1 as SGHTA and CDR2 as FQGNSA. The CDR3 extends over 14 amino acids. V lost 1 base, J lost 4 bases, and 9 bases lay in between. This chain's CDR3 is CASSLVASPDTQYF. The CDR3, as DNA: TGTGCCAGCAGCTTAGTGGCTAGCCCAGATACGCAGTATTTT.

This clone was observed a handful of times. The chain employs TRBV7-9 and TRBJ2-3; 9 bases align to TRBD1. Germline-derived CDR1 and CDR2 are SEHNR and FQNEAQ (reference sequence). The CDR3 loop spans 15 amino acids. After removal of 5 bases from V and 4 bases from J, the junction contained 7 bases not matched to a gene. The CDR3 spells CASSALGQGPDTQYF. The CDR3 DNA follows: TGTGCCAGCAGCGCCCTGGGACAGGGACCAGATACGCAGTATTTT.

The chain links TRBV30 to TRBJ2-2; a possible D gene is TRBD1 (5 bases). The CDR3 loop spans 18 amino acids. Trimming took 1 base from V and 1 from J, leaving 19 bases between them. The germline gives CDR1 GTSNPN, CDR2 SVGIG (reference sequence). The CDR3 loop reads CAWSGARVIERNTGELFF. The DNA of the CDR3 is TGTGCCTGGAGTGGGGCCAGGGTTATAGAGCGGAACACCGGGGAGCTGTTTTTT. The variable domain in full, with the rest retrieved from reference TRBV30 and TRBJ2-2, is SQTIHQWPATLVQPVGSPLSLECTVEGTSNPNLYWYRQAAGRGLQLLFYSVGIGQISSEVPQNLSASRPQDRQFILSSKKLLLSDSGFYLCAWSGARVIERNTGELFFGEGSRLTVL.

The chain links TRBV14 to TRBJ2-1; weak D call: TRBD2 (6 bases). Germline CDR1 SGHDN, CDR2 FVKESK. The CDR3 spans 13 residues. V lost 1 base and J 9 bases, leaving 10 bases between the germline ends. Written as DNA, the CDR3 is TGTGCCAGCAGCCAAGTTCAGGGACTTGAGCAGTTCTTC. It translates to CASSQVQGLEQFF.

This rearrangement joins TRBV28 to TRBJ1-2; no clear D. Looked up from germline, CDR1 is MDHEN and CDR2 is SYDVKM. This CDR3 is 12 amino acids long. Trimming cost V 5 bases and J 5 bases, with 9 bases left between them. In nucleotides, the CDR3 is TGTGCCAGCAGTCCTTCCCAGTATGGCTACACCTTC. This gives the protein CASSPSQYGYTF.

V is TRBV27 and J is TRBJ2-7, with 7 bases fitting TRBD1. The germline gives CDR1 MNHEY, CDR2 SMNVEV (reference sequence). With V trimmed by 4 bases and J by 9 bases, 12 bases remained unmatched. CDR3 length: 14 residues. The DNA for the CDR3 is TGTGCCAGCAGTTCCGTCCGGGACAGCCCGGGGCAGTACTTC. Translation: CASSSVRDSPGQYF.

V gene TRBV13 combines with J gene TRBJ2-3; maybe TRBD2 (5 bases). There are 17 residues in the CDR3. With 0 bases removed from V and 0 bases from J, the gap between germline ends came to 13 bases. Germline values: CDR1 PRHDT, CDR2 FYEKMQ (reference sequence). The DNA of the CDR3 is TGTGCCAGCAGCTTAGGGCTACTAGGGAACAGCACAGATACGCAGTATTTT. It is translated as CASSLGLLGNSTDTQYF.

This clone occurred a few times. This sequence joins TRBV9 and TRBJ1-1; perhaps TRBD1 as D (5 bases). V lost 0 bases to trimming and J lost 4 bases, with 10 bases between them. Germline values: CDR1 SGDLS, CDR2 YYNGEE. The CDR3 runs 14 residues. CDR3: CASSVVSGGTEAFF. CDR3 nucleotides: TGTGCCAGCAGCGTAGTGTCTGGGGGCACTGAAGCTTTCTTT.

J is TRBJ1-2 and V is TRBV29-1; no firm D call. Germline CDR1 is SQVTM and CDR2 is ANQGSEA. Trimming took off 3 bases at V and 5 bases at J, with 10 bases between the two ends. The length of the CDR3 is 12 residues. CDR3 in amino acids: CSVDSGAYGYTF. As DNA, the CDR3 is TGCAGCGTTGATTCGGGCGCATATGGCTACACCTTC.

This clone has just a few counts. V is TRBV29-1 and J is TRBJ2-5, with 7 positions matching TRBD2. V gave up 8 bases and J gave up 2 bases; unmatched junction bases: 8. This CDR3 spans 13 amino acids. CDR1 and CDR2 from the germline V gene are SQVTM and ANQGSEA. DNA for the CDR3: TGCAGCTTCGCGGGGAGGGGACAAGAGACCCAGTACTTC. This sequence encodes CSFAGRGQETQYF. The complete variable domain, with remaining parts taken from reference TRBV29-1 and TRBJ2-5, reads SAVISQKPSRDICQRGTSLTIQCQVDSQVTMMFWYRQQPGQSLTLIATANQGSEATYESGFVIDKFPISRPNLTFSTLTVSNMSPEDSSIYLCSFAGRGQETQYFGPGTRLLVL.

This clone has more than one count but fewer than ten. The V call is TRBV21-1, the J call TRBJ1-5; whether TRBD1, the table's D call, matches the DNA was not checked. TRBV21-1 is a pseudogene locus. The CDR3 is made up of 16 amino acids. CDR3 sequence (DNA): TGTGCCAGCAGCAAAGCCCACGGACAGGTGAACCAGCCCCAGCATTTT. It encodes CASSKAHGQVNQPQHF.